This T cell receptor beta chain was sequenced for a study of blood T cells in healthy people across ages. Together with a sample-barcoded 5' primer, a J-beta primer mix was included in a second PCR lasting about 7 to 12 cycles. TCRdb re-called the 5' RACE reads with MiXCR, one entry per CDR3 protein. The sample has roughly 800,000 distinct CDR3 sequences; roughly 60% are singletons. Caucasian individuals from Russia who were healthy and aged 6 to 90 acted as donors. Staff drew ten milliliters of peripheral blood from each donor. Total RNA was extracted at no less than 6 micrograms per sample. Specimen: blood. This TCR was recovered from a man aged 25-45 years in good health.

CDR3: CASKGAGGYNEQYF. The CDR3, as DNA: TGTGCCAGCAAGGGAGCGGGGGGCTACAATGAGCAGTACTTC. The rearrangement joins TRBV9 to TRBJ2-5; TRBD2 matches 9 bases. The trim removed 6 bases at V and 11 bases at J, leaving 14 bases unmatched. Per germline, CDR1 SGDLS and CDR2 YYNGEE. CDR3 length: 14 amino acids.